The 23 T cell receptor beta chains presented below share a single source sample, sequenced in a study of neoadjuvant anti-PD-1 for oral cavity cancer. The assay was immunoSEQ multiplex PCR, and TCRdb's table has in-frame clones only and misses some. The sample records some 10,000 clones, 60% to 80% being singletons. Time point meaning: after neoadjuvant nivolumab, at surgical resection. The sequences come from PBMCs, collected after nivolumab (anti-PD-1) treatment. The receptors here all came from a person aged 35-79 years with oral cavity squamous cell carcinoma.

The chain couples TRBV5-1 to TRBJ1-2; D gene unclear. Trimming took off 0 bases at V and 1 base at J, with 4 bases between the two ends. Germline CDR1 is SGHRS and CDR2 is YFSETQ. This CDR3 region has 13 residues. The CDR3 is CASSLDSNYGYTF. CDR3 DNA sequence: TGCGCCAGCAGCTTGGACAGTAACTATGGCTACACCTTC.

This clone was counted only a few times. CDR3 protein: CASTVSPSNYGYTF. As DNA, the CDR3 is TGTGCCAGCACCGTCAGCCCGTCAAACTATGGCTACACCTTC. The gene calls are TRBV28 and TRBJ1-2; no firm D call. This CDR3 spans 14 amino acids. V dropped 7 bases and J dropped 2 bases, with 14 bases sitting between them. From germline, CDR1 is MDHEN and CDR2 SYDVKM.

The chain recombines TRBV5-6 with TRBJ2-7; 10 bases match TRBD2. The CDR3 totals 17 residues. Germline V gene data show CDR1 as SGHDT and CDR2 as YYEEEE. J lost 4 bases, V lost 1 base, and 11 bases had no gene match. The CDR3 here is CASSLFVSGRPLYEQYF. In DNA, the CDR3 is TGTGCCAGCAGCTTGTTCGTTAGCGGGAGGCCACTTTACGAGCAGTACTTC.

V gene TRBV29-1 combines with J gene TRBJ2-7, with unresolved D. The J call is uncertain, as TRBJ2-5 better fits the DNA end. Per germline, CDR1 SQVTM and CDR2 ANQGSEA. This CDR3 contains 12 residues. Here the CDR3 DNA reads TGCAGCGTTGCTTATGTCCAAGAGACCCAGTACTTC. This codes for CSVAYVQETQYF.

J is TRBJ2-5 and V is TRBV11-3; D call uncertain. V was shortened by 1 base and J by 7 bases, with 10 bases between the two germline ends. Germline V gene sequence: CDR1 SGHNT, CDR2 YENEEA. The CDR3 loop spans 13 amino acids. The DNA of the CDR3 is TGTGCCAGCAGCTTAGGTGGGCTGGGGACCCAGTACTTC. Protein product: CASSLGGLGTQYF. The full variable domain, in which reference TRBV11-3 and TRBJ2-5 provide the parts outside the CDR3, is EAGVVQSPRYKIIEKKQPVAFWCNPISGHNTLYWYLQNLGQGPELLIRYENEEAVDDSQLPKDRFSAERLKGVDSTLKIQPAELGDSAVYLCASSLGGLGTQYFGPGTRLLVL.

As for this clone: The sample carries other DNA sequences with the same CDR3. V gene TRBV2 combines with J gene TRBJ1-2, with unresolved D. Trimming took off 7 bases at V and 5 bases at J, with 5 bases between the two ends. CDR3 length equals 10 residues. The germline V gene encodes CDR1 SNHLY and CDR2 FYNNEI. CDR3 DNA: TGTGCCAGCAAAGCATATGGCTACACCTTC. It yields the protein CASKAYGYTF.

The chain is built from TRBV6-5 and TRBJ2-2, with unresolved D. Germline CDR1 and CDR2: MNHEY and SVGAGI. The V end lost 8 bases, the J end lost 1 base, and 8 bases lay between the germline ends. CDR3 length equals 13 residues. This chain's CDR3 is CASSWGNTGELFF. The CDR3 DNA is TGTGCCAGCTCATGGGGGAACACCGGGGAGCTGTTTTTT.

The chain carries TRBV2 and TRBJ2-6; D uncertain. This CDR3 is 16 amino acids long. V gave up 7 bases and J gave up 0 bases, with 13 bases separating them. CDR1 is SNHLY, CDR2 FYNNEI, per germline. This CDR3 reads CASTQEHVSGANVLTF. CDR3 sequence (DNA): TGTGCCAGCACTCAAGAACACGTCTCTGGGGCCAACGTCCTGACTTTC.

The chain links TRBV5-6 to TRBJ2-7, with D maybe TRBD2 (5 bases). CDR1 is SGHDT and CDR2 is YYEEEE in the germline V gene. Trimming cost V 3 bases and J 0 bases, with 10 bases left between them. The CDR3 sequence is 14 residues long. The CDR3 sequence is CASSSGLSSYEQYF. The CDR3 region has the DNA TGTGCCAGCAGCTCGGGGTTGAGCTCCTACGAGCAGTACTTC.

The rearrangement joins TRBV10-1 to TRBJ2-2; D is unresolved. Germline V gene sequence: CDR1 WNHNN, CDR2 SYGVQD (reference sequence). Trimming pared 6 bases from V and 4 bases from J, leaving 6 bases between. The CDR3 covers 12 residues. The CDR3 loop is CASSKGTGELFF. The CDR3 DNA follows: TGCGCCAGCAGCAAAGGCACCGGGGAGCTGTTTTTT.

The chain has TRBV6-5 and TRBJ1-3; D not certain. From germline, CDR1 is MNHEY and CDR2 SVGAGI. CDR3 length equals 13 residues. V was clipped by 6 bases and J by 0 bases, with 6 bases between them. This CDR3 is CASRTTSGNTIYF. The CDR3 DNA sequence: TGTGCCAGCAGGACCACCTCTGGAAACACCATATATTTT.

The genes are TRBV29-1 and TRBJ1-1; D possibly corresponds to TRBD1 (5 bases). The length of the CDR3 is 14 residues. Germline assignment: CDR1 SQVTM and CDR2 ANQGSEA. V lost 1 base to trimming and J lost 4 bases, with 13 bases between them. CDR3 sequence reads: CSVEVAGPTTEAFF. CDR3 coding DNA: TGCAGCGTTGAAGTCGCAGGGCCGACCACTGAAGCTTTCTTT.

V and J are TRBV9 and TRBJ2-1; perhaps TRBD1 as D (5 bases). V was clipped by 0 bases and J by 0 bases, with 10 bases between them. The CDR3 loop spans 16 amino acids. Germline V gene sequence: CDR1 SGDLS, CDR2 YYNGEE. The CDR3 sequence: CASSVDGASSYNEQFF. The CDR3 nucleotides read TGTGCCAGCAGCGTAGATGGGGCGTCCTCCTACAATGAGCAGTTCTTC.

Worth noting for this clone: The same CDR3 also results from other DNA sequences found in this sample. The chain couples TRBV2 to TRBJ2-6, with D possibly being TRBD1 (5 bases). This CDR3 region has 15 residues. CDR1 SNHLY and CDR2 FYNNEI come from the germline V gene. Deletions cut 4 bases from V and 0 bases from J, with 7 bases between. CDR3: CASSGTGSGANVLTF. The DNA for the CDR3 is TGTGCCAGCAGTGGTACAGGCTCTGGGGCCAACGTCCTGACTTTC.

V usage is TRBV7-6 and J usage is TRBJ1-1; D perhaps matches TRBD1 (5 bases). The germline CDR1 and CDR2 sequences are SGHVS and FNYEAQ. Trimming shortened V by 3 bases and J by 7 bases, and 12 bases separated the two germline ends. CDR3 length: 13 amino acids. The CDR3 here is CASSFRDRGEAFF. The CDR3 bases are TGTGCCAGCAGCTTCCGGGACCGGGGTGAAGCTTTCTTT.

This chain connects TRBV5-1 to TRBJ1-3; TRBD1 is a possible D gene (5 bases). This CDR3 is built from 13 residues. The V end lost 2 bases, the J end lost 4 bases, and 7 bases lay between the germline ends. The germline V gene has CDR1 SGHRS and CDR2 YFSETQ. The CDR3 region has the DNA TGCGCCAGCAGCTTAGGGGACGGAAACACCATATATTTT. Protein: CASSLGDGNTIYF. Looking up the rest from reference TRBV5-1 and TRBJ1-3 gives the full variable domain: KAGVTQTPRYLIKTRGQQVTLSCSPISGHRSVSWYQQTPGQGLQFLFEYFSETQRNKGNFPGRFSGRQFSNSRSEMNVSTLELGDSALYLCASSLGDGNTIYFGEGSWLTVV.

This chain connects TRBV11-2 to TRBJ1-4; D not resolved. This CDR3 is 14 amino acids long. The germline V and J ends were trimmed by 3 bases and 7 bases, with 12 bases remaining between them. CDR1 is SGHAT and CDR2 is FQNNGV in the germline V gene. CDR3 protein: CASSLSGLVEKLFF. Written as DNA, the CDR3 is TGTGCCAGCAGCTTGAGCGGGTTAGTTGAAAAACTGTTTTTT. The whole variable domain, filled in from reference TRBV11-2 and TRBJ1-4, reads EAGVAQSPRYKIIEKRQSVAFWCNPISGHATLYWYQQILGQGPKLLIQFQNNGVVDDSQLPKDRFSAERLKGVDSTLKIQPAKLEDSAVYLCASSLSGLVEKLFFGSGTQLSVL.

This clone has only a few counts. The CDR3 region has the DNA TGTGCCAGCAGGACCTACGAGCAGTACTTC. Its translation is CASRTYEQYF. The chain carries TRBV7-7 and TRBJ2-7; D gene ambiguous. The V end was cut by 6 bases, the J end by 2 bases, with 2 bases between. Germline values: CDR1 SSHAT, CDR2 FNYEAQ (reference sequence). The CDR3 runs 10 residues.

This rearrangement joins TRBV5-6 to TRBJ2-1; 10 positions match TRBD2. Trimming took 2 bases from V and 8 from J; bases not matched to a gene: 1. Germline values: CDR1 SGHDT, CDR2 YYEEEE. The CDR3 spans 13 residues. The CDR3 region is CASSFSGGYEQFF. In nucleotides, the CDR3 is TGTGCCAGCAGCTTTAGCGGGGGGTATGAGCAGTTCTTC.

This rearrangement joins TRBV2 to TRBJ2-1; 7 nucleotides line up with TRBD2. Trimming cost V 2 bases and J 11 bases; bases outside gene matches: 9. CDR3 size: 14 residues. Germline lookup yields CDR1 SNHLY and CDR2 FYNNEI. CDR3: CASSETGGNTQQFF. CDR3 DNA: TGTGCCAGCAGTGAAACCGGGGGGAATACGCAGCAGTTCTTC.

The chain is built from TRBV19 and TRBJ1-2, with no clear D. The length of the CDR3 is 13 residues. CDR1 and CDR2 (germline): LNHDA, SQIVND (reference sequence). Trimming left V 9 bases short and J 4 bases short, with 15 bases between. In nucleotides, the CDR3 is TGTGCCAGCCTTCCGGGGTCCTCCTATGGCTACACCTTC. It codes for CASLPGSSYGYTF.

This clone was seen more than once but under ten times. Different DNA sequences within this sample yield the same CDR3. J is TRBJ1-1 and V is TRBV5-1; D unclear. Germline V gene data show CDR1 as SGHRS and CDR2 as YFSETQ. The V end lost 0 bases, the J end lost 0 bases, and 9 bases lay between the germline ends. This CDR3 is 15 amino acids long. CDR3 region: CASSLAGGLNTEAFF. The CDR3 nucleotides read TGCGCCAGCAGCTTGGCCGGCGGACTGAACACTGAAGCTTTCTTT.

The CDR3 DNA reads TGTGCCAGCAGCGCGGGACAGGGAAGGGAGTACTTC. Translation gives CASSAGQGREYF. The chain joins TRBV2 to TRBJ2-7; 9 bases line up with TRBD1. J lost 11 bases, V lost 6 bases, and 8 bases had no gene match. From germline, CDR1 is SNHLY and CDR2 FYNNEI. This CDR3 spans 12 amino acids.